Following are 24 T cell receptor beta chains from one sample sequenced in a study of T-cell reconstitution after alpha-beta-depleted transplantation in children. Using unique molecular identifiers, the investigators prepared the TCRbeta library. TCRdb fed the PCR reads into MiXCR, producing one record per CDR3 protein. This sample has about 360,000 distinct CDR3 sequences; roughly 13% occur once, and the top ten carry 3.5% to 4.5%. The sample in question was PBMCs, obtained from the stem cell graft. The origin of the receptors is a human donor who donated a stem cell graft to a child with Fanconi anemia.

This chain connects TRBV20-1 to TRBJ2-1; 9 bases fit TRBD1. The junction had 10 bases not matched to a gene; V was cut back by 5 bases and J by 5 bases. CDR1 is DFQATT, CDR2 SNEGSKA, per germline (reference sequence). The CDR3 has 15 amino acids. In DNA, the CDR3 is TGCAGTGCTCATCGAGACAGGGGGTTCGACAATGAGCAGTTCTTC. Residues: CSAHRDRGFDNEQFF.

This clonotype has just a few counts. V gene TRBV7-2 combines with J gene TRBJ1-2; D gene uncertain. The V gene's germline CDR1 is SGHTA and CDR2 FQGNSA. CDR3 length: 12 residues. The V and J ends lost 1 base and 7 bases respectively, with 7 bases between them. The CDR3: CASSLVRSGYTF. The CDR3 DNA is TGTGCCAGCAGCTTAGTGCGGTCTGGCTACACCTTC.

The chain links TRBV5-1 to TRBJ1-1, with D hard to call. The CDR3 consists of 14 residues. Germline lookup yields CDR1 SGHRS and CDR2 YFSETQ. The V end was cut by 0 bases, the J end by 0 bases, with 6 bases between. The CDR3 loop is CASSLETMNTEAFF. CDR3 coding DNA: TGCGCCAGCAGCTTGGAGACGATGAACACTGAAGCTTTCTTT.

The rearrangement joins TRBV29-1 to TRBJ2-3; 8 bases are a match to TRBD1. V lost 7 bases and J lost 2; bases outside the gene matches: 8. The CDR3 length is 14 residues. Per germline, CDR1 SQVTM and CDR2 ANQGSEA. CDR3 loop: CSGVDRGLTDTQYF. The CDR3 nucleotides read TGCAGCGGCGTAGACAGGGGACTCACAGATACGCAGTATTTT.

This clonotype was picked up one time. The chain carries TRBV20-1 and TRBJ2-1; D tentatively fits TRBD1 or TRBD2 (5 bases each). CDR1 is DFQATT and CDR2 is SNEGSKA in the germline V gene (reference sequence). Between the trimmed V and J ends, which lost 2 bases and 9 bases, there was a span of 20 bases. The CDR3 extends over 15 amino acids. CDR3 in amino acids: CSARRDHTKSGEQFF. The CDR3 nucleotides are TGCAGTGCTAGAAGGGACCACACAAAAAGCGGTGAGCAGTTCTTC.

This clonotype was counted only a few times. The chain couples TRBV4-1 to TRBJ2-7, with 8 bases lining up with TRBD1. The CDR3 sequence is 16 residues long. Germline loops: CDR1 MGHRA, CDR2 YSYEKL. The V and J ends lost 0 bases and 3 bases, in that order; junction bases with no gene match: 7. CDR3 in DNA: TGCGCCAGCAGCCAAGAGAAAAGAGACAGGGGCTACGAGCAGTACTTC. Translating it yields CASSQEKRDRGYEQYF.

This clonotype was found a few times. The CDR3 DNA is TGTGCCAGCAGCCCCATTTATGATTCACCCCTCCACTTT. Translating it yields CASSPIYDSPLHF. The rearrangement joins TRBV28 to TRBJ1-6; no reliable D call. The CDR3 runs to 13 residues. Trimming left V 6 bases short and J 8 bases short, with 11 bases between. Germline V gene sequence: CDR1 MDHEN, CDR2 SYDVKM.

The chain is built from TRBV20-1 and TRBJ2-3; weak D call: TRBD2 (5 bases). Germline values: CDR1 DFQATT, CDR2 SNEGSKA (reference sequence). Trimming took 3 bases from V and 3 from J, leaving 13 bases between them. The CDR3 covers 14 residues. The CDR3 sequence is CSASEGFRTDTQYF. CDR3 sequence (DNA): TGCAGTGCTAGTGAGGGTTTTAGAACAGATACGCAGTATTTT.

Points on this clonotype: The junction shows a germline mismatch at one end, possibly a read error. The genes are TRBV6-2 or TRBV6-3 and TRBJ1-2; unclear D gene. Per germline, CDR1 MNHEY and CDR2 SVGEGT. The CDR3 sequence is 8 residues long. This CDR3 reads CASSKDLF. DNA for the CDR3: TGTGCCAGCAGTAAGGACCTCTTC.

Remarks on this clonotype: This may arise from a read error, as a much more abundant clone is one base away. The rearrangement links TRBV27 to TRBJ1-2; D remains ambiguous. Trimming took 5 bases from V and 10 from J, leaving 23 bases between them. Germline CDR1 reads MNHEY; CDR2 reads SMNVEV (reference sequence). This CDR3 has 15 amino acids. The CDR3 coding sequence is TGTGCCAGCAGTCCCCTCAGGTCTCAGACGGGTGTCTACACCTTC. This codes for CASSPLRSQTGVYTF.

V is TRBV5-5 and J is TRBJ1-5, with D maybe TRBD1 (5 bases). Germline CDR1 and CDR2: SGHKS and YYEKEE (reference sequence). The V and J ends lost 4 bases and 4 bases respectively, with 15 bases between them. The CDR3 covers 15 residues. The CDR3 protein is CASSPEGRVNQPQHF. The DNA for the CDR3 is TGTGCCAGCAGCCCCGAGGGGAGGGTGAATCAGCCCCAGCATTTT.

This clonotype was detected many times. This chain joins TRBV20-1 and TRBJ1-5; D unresolved. Germline CDR1 and CDR2: DFQATT and SNEGSKA (reference sequence). The CDR3 consists of 14 residues. The V and J ends lost 0 bases and 1 base respectively, with 7 bases between them. CDR3 residues: CSARDYRSNQPQHF. The DNA for the CDR3 is TGCAGTGCTAGAGATTACAGAAGCAATCAGCCCCAGCATTTT.

This clonotype was seen only a few times. The gene calls are TRBV5-4 and TRBJ2-3; 16 nucleotides line up with TRBD2. From germline, CDR1 is SGHNT and CDR2 YYREEE (reference sequence). Trimming removed 4 bases from V and 5 bases from J; junction bases left unmatched: 7. The CDR3 spans 17 residues. Here the CDR3 reads CASSAGTSGGAVDTQYF. CDR3 coding DNA: TGTGCCAGCAGCGCCGGGACTAGCGGGGGGGCAGTAGATACGCAGTATTTT.

In its sample, this clonotype was seen many times. The chain recombines TRBV28 with TRBJ2-1, with a weak D call TRBD2 (6 bases). CDR3 length: 15 residues. Germline CDR1 reads MDHEN; CDR2 reads SYDVKM. Trimming took off 5 bases at V and 7 bases at J, with 18 bases between the two ends. The chain's CDR3 is CASSPLPGTSNEQFF. CDR3 nucleotides: TGTGCCAGCAGTCCTTTACCCGGGACTTCGAATGAGCAGTTCTTC. Together with reference TRBV28 and TRBJ2-1, the CDR3 gives the full variable domain: DVKVTQSSRYLVKRTGEKVFLECVQDMDHENMFWYRQDPGLGLRLIYFSYDVKMKEKGDIPEGYSVSREKKERFSLILESASTNQTSMYLCASSPLPGTSNEQFFGPGTRLTVL.

This clonotype occurred many times. This chain uses TRBV5-1 with TRBJ1-1; D possibly corresponds to TRBD1 (5 bases). CDR3 length: 13 residues. V was pared by 0 bases and J by 4 bases, with 7 bases between. The V gene's germline CDR1 is SGHRS and CDR2 YFSETQ. The CDR3 reads CASSLVRVTEAFF. Here the CDR3 DNA reads TGCGCCAGCAGCTTGGTCAGGGTCACTGAAGCTTTCTTT.

The V call is TRBV6-4, the J call TRBJ2-3; no clear D gene. The ends were cut back, 3 bases at V and 3 bases at J, with 7 bases in the middle. The CDR3 totals 13 residues. Germline V lookup: CDR1 MRHNA, CDR2 SNTAGT. The CDR3 DNA sequence: TGTGCCAGCAGTGAGTACCCAACAGATACGCAGTATTTT. It yields the protein CASSEYPTDTQYF.

The chain employs TRBV27 and TRBJ2-7; D might be TRBD2 (6 bases). CDR3 size: 14 residues. V was shortened by 8 bases and J by 5 bases, with 19 bases between the two germline ends. The germline gives CDR1 MNHEY, CDR2 SMNVEV (reference sequence). The CDR3 DNA reads TGTGCCAGCCGGGGACTGCCCCCACGGGACGAGCAGTACTTC. Amino acid sequence: CASRGLPPRDEQYF.

This clonotype has at least ten counts. This chain connects TRBV5-1 to TRBJ2-7; possibly TRBD1 or TRBD2 for D (6 bases each). Germline CDR1 SGHRS, CDR2 YFSETQ. The V end lost 5 bases, the J end lost 7 bases, and 16 bases lay between the germline ends. The CDR3 loop spans 13 amino acids. The CDR3 protein is CASRLSGAGEQYF. The CDR3 coding sequence is TGCGCCAGCAGACTTTCGGGGGCAGGGGAGCAGTACTTC. Together with reference TRBV5-1 and TRBJ2-7, the CDR3 gives the full variable domain: KAGVTQTPRYLIKTRGQQVTLSCSPISGHRSVSWYQQTPGQGLQFLFEYFSETQRNKGNFPGRFSGRQFSNSRSEMNVSTLELGDSALYLCASRLSGAGEQYFGPGTRLTVT.

The sample holds many counts of this clonotype. The J gene is TRBJ1-1, the V gene TRBV12-3 or TRBV12-4; D may be TRBD1 (5 bases). The germline V and J ends were trimmed by 2 bases and 6 bases, with 10 bases remaining between them. The CDR3 has 13 residues. The CDR3 reads CASSLRQGAEAFF. DNA for the CDR3: TGTGCCAGCAGTTTACGGCAGGGTGCTGAAGCTTTCTTT.

The chain carries TRBV20-1 and TRBJ2-2; either TRBD1 or TRBD2 may fit D (5 bases each). Trimming took off 3 bases at V and 1 base at J, with 12 bases between the two ends. The CDR3 is made up of 15 amino acids. The V gene's germline CDR1 is DFQATT and CDR2 SNEGSKA (reference sequence). CDR3 sequence reads: CSASPGTVNTGELFF. The CDR3 bases are TGCAGTGCTAGCCCCGGGACGGTGAACACCGGGGAGCTGTTTTTT.

This clonotype was observed a few times. V is TRBV12-3 or TRBV12-4 and J is TRBJ1-1; tentatively, D is TRBD1 (5 bases). V lost 0 bases and J 4 bases, leaving 9 bases between the germline ends. The CDR3 is 14 residues long. The CDR3 coding sequence is TGTGCCAGCAGTTTAGCGCCAAGGGGCACTGAAGCTTTCTTT. Its translation: CASSLAPRGTEAFF.

This clonotype appeared a few times. The V call is TRBV27, the J call TRBJ1-6, with D possibly TRBD1 on 5 matching bases. The V and J ends lost 8 bases and 1 base respectively, with 30 bases between them. Germline CDR1 reads MNHEY; CDR2 reads SMNVEV (reference sequence). This CDR3 is 21 amino acids long. The CDR3 sequence: CASARYPHRPERGSYNSPLHF. As DNA, the CDR3 is TGTGCCAGCGCGAGATACCCTCACAGACCTGAGAGGGGTTCCTATAATTCACCCCTCCACTTT.

The CDR3, as DNA: TGTGCCAGCAGCGTAGGAGGGGGGCATTACAATGAGCAGTTCTTC. Translation gives CASSVGGGHYNEQFF. The J gene is TRBJ2-1, the V gene TRBV9, with D perhaps assigned TRBD1 or TRBD2 (6 bases each). The V gene's germline CDR1 is SGDLS and CDR2 YYNGEE. Trimming took 0 bases from V and 4 from J, leaving 11 bases between them. The CDR3 spans 15 residues.

This chain links TRBV18 with TRBJ2-1, with no clear D. The V end lost 2 bases, the J end lost 0 bases, and 8 bases lay between the germline ends. The CDR3 is 15 amino acids. CDR1 KGHSH and CDR2 LQKENI come from the germline V gene. CDR3 coding DNA: TGTGCCAGCTCACCATCCATAGACTCCTACAATGAGCAGTTCTTC. It yields the protein CASSPSIDSYNEQFF. The whole variable domain, filled in from reference TRBV18 and TRBJ2-1, reads NAGVMQNPRHLVRRRGQEARLRCSPMKGHSHVYWYRQLPEEGLKFMVYLQKENIIDESGMPKERFSAEFPKEGPSILRIQQVVRGDSAAYFCASSPSIDSYNEQFFGPGTRLTVL.